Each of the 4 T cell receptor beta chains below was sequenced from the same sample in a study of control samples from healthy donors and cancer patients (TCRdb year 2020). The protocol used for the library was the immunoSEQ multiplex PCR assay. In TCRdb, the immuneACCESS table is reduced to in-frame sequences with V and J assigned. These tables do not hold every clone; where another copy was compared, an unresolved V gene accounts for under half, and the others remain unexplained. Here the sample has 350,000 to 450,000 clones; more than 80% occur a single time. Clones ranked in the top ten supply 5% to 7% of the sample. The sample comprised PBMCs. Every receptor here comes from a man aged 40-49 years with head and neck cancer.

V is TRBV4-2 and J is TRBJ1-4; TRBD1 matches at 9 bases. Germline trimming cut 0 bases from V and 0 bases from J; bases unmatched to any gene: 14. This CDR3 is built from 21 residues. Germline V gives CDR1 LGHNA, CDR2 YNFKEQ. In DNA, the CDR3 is TGTGCCAGCAGCCAAGAACAGGGGGCGGCGATGGTACTTGCAACTAATGAAAAACTGTTTTTT. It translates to CASSQEQGAAMVLATNEKLFF.

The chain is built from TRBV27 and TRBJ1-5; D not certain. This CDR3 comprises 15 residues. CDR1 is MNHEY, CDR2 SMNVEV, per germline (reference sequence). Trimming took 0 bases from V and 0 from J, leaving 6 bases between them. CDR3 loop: CASSLSVYSNQPQHF. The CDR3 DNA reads TGTGCCAGCAGTTTATCGGTGTATAGCAATCAGCCCCAGCATTTT.

CDR3 sequence reads: CASSPRQGNEKLFF. CDR3 bases: TGTGCCAGCAGTCCGCGACAGGGGAATGAAAAACTGTTTTTT. The V and J genes are TRBV6-5 and TRBJ1-4; TRBD1 matches 8 bases. V lost 5 bases, J lost 5 bases, and 4 bases stayed unmatched. CDR1 MNHEY and CDR2 SVGAGI come from the germline V gene. This CDR3 comprises 14 residues.

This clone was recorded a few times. The CDR3 nucleotides read TGTGCCAGTAGTATCAAAAATTCACCCCTCCACTTT. Its translation: CASSIKNSPLHF. The V gene is TRBV19, the J gene TRBJ1-6; D gene ambiguous. Trimming stripped 3 bases from V and 7 bases from J, with 4 bases between. Germline CDR1 and CDR2: LNHDA and SQIVND (reference sequence). The CDR3 runs 12 residues.